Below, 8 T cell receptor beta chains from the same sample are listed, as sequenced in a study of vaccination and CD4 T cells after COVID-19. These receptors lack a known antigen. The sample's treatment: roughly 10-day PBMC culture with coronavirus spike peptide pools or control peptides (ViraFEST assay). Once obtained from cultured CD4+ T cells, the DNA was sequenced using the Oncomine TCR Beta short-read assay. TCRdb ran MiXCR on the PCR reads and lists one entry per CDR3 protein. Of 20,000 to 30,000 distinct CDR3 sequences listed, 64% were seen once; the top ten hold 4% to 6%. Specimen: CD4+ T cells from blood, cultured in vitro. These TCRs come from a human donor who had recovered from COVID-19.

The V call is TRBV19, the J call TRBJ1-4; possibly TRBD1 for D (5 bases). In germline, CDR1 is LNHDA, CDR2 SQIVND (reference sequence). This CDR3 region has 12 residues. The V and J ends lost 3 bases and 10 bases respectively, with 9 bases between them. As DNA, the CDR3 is TGTGCCAGTAGTATTCAGGGCGGAAAACTGTTTTTT. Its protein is CASSIQGGKLFF.

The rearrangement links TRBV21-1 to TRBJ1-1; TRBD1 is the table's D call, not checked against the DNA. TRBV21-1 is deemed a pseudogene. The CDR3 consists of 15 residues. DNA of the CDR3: TGTGCCAGCAGCAAAGCGACAGGGGGTGACACTGAAGCTTTCTTT. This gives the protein CASSKATGGDTEAFF.

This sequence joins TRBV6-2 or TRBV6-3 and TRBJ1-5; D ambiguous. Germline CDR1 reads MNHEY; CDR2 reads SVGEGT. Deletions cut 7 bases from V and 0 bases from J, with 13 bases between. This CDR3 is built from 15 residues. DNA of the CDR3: TGTGCCAGCATGAAGGGCAGCTATAGCAATCAGCCCCAGCATTTT. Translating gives CASMKGSYSNQPQHF.

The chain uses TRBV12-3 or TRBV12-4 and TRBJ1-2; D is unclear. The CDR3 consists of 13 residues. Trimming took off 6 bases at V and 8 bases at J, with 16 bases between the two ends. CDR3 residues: CASRPIGDTGYTF. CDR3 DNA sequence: TGTGCCAGCAGGCCGATAGGCGATACCGGCTACACCTTC.

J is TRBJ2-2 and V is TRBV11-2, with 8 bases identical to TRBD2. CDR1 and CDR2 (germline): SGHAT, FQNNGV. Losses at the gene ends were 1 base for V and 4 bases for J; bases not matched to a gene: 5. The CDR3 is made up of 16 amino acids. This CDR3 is CASSLVGLGPTGELFF. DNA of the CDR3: TGTGCCAGCAGCTTAGTGGGACTAGGACCCACCGGGGAGCTGTTTTTT.

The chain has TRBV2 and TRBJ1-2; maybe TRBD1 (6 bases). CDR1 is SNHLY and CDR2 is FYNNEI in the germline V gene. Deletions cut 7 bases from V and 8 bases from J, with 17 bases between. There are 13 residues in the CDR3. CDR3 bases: TGTGCCAGCAAAGGGGGGGCTAATTACGGCTACACCTTC. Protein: CASKGGANYGYTF.

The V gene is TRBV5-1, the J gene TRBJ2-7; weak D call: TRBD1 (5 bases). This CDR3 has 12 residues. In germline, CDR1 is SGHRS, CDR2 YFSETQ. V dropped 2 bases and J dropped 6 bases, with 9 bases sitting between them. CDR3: CASSLPQGEQYF. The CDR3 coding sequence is TGCGCCAGCAGCTTACCTCAGGGCGAGCAGTACTTC.

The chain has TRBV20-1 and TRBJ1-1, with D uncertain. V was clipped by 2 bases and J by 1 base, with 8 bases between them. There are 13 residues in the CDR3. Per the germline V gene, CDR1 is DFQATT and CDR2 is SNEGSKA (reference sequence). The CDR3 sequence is CSARSGRNTEAFF. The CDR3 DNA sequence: TGCAGTGCTAGATCCGGGCGGAACACTGAAGCTTTCTTT.